This T cell receptor beta chain stems from a study of CD4+ T cells in melanoma. Broader study findings: CD8+ T cell, macrophage and B cell function reportedly correlated with neoantigen-specific CD4+ T cells. Diverse differentiation states were reported for melanoma neoantigen-specific CD4+ T cells.

A remark on this clone: Its antigen is undetermined.

Method: immunoSEQ multiplex PCR; TCRdb's copy keeps in-frame clones and lacks some. This table holds approximately 6,600 clones, 69% found once. This CDR3 has 15 residues. Per the germline V gene, CDR1 is SNHLY and CDR2 is FYNNEI. With 6 bases removed from V and 2 bases from J, the gap between germline ends came to 15 bases. This sequence originates from a human donor with melanoma. The chain combines TRBV2 with TRBJ2-3; D perhaps matches TRBD2 (6 bases). Sequenced: cells from a culture (not recorded whether cultured in vitro). DNA of the CDR3: TGTGCCAGCAGGAGGGTACGGGACTTCACAGATACGCAGTATTTT. As protein: CASRRVRDFTDTQYF.